This T cell receptor (beta chain) was captured in a study of T cells in Graves' hyperthyroidism and ophthalmopathy (dated by TCRdb to between 2019 and 2020). For context, the study as a whole: Peripheral blood samples were taken at initial diagnosis, before any treatment was given. To identify TCR V-J signatures that set the groups apart, the researchers used a discovery cohort of 100 patients, made up of fewer than 50 with Graves' ophthalmopathy and about 60 with stable Graves' hyperthyroidism. Whether ophthalmopathy could be predicted prospectively was tested in an independent validation cohort made up of 18 to 20 hyperthyroidism patients plus 17 patients who later progressed to ophthalmopathy. The 95 to 100 discovery patients were randomly divided into training and test sets at a 7:3 ratio. In several Graves' hyperthyroidism patients, the study also compared T-cell repertoires from thyroid tissue with T-cell repertoires from blood. Following sampling, methimazole starting at 30 mg daily was given to hyperthyroidism patients, and high-dose intravenous methylprednisolone was given to ophthalmopathy patients. The paper reports TCR Vbeta CDR3 sequencing of 140 or so peripheral blood samples: approximately 41 ophthalmopathy, around 80 hyperthyroidism and around 17 progressor patients. Overall results and qualifications from the work: A model built on a 13 V-J signature distinguished ophthalmopathy from stable hyperthyroidism, reaching roughly 88% sensitivity and about 81% specificity in cross-validation and 80%/75% in testing. No statistical method was used to fix the sample size in advance, and group allocation was not hidden from the investigators. In validation, the model predicted progression to ophthalmopathy a median of roughly six months before onset, with roughly 68% sensitivity and roughly 79% specificity. Most expanded thyroid clonotypes (frequency above 0.001) were also detected in blood, suggesting blood repertoires may reflect thyroid immune responses.

V is cut by 3 bases and J by 0 bases, and the space between the germline ends is 6 bases. The germline V gene specifies MNHNS as CDR1 and SASEGT as CDR2. The cysteine opens and the phenylalanine closes a CDR3 of 15 amino acids. Only the CDR3 DNA is retained, 45 bases long and in frame from the first base. This clonotype has a count of ten or more. The antigen it binds to is not known. Base qualities are not provided; no much larger clone lies one nucleotide away. Stable Graves' hyperthyroidism was defined as the absence of progression to ophthalmopathy over 18 months of follow-up. Hyperthyroidism patients were newly diagnosed, with disease duration under 2 months, and aged 18 to 65 years. The study excluded patients with uncontrolled infections, other autoimmune diseases, pregnancy or lactation. Diagnoses relied on clinical symptoms, serum thyroxine and TRAb, thyroid ultrasound and orbital computed tomography. Ficoll-Paque density gradient centrifugation was used to isolate PBMCs from approximately 10 ml of fresh peripheral blood. Total RNA was extracted with Trizol reagent, and quality was checked on an Agilent 2100 Bioanalyzer.

TCR beta CDR3 regions were amplified from RNA transcripts. A first-round RT-PCR of the TCR CDR3 used the HTBI primer set with the Qiagen OneStep RT-PCR kit. Libraries were constructed in a second round of multiplex PCR, after which size selection and purification were performed. Libraries were sequenced paired-end with 100 bp reads on an Illumina HiSeq2000. Regarding the original processing steps: SOAPnuke was used to process the raw data, with reads discarded if the reads contained adapters or uncalled bases, had a mean Phred below 15, or lacked an exact constant-primer or identifier match. COPE v1.2.5 was used to merge high-quality paired reads, and clonotypes were defined as unique nucleotide sequences. MiTCR v1.1 was used to align the clonotypes against IMGT TRBV, TRBD and TRBJ reference segments. The analysis was restricted to V-J combinations with a frequency above 0.0001, which together covered just over 99% of the repertoires. The TCS score was defined as F50 (clonal expansion) divided by E x V (chaos), with BLOSUM62-based TCRdist calculated between CDR3 peptides within each V-J. Welch's t-statistics and random forest reduced fewer than 600 V-J features to 13, which were used in a naive Bayes classifier (R e1071). TCRdb took the public reads, trimmed them with fastp at Q25, ran MiXCR for clone calling and kept in-frame beta chains. Entries are consolidated by CDR3 protein sequence, retaining the most common genes and DNA. The V and J calls come from TCRdb's annotation, not from the publication. This sample has 700,000 or so distinct CDR3 sequences in its table, and less than 20% of those were observed once. The ten top clones hold under 8.5% of the sample.

This clonotype was obtained from a man aged 18 to 30 with Graves' hyperthyroidism. The source material was blood. Recombination connected TRBV6-1 to TRBJ2-6, with an unclear D gene assignment. This receptor carries the CDR3 CASSDWVSGANVLTF. The nucleotides read TGTGCCAGCAGTGATTGGGTCTCTGGGGCCAACGTCCTGACTTTC.